Reported below is one T cell receptor (beta chain). This clonotype was detected only a few times. Which antigen it targets is not known. Qualities for individual bases were not recorded, and no much larger clone is one base off. These data originate in a study of T cells in Graves' hyperthyroidism and ophthalmopathy (dated by TCRdb to the late 2010s). Concerning the study at large: Peripheral blood samples were taken at initial diagnosis, before any treatment was given. After blood sampling, hyperthyroidism patients were treated with methimazole at a starting dose of 30 mg daily, and ophthalmopathy patients were treated with high-dose intravenous methylprednisolone. Prospective prediction of ophthalmopathy was tested in an independent validation cohort consisting of fewer than 20 hyperthyroidism patients and some 17 patients who later progressed to ophthalmopathy. TCR Vbeta CDR3 sequencing of approximately 140 peripheral blood samples (43 ophthalmopathy, about 80 hyperthyroidism and approximately 17 progressor patients) is reported in the paper. To identify distinguishing TCR V-J signatures, a discovery cohort of roughly 100 patients was used, comprising roughly 45 with Graves' ophthalmopathy and about 59 with stable Graves' hyperthyroidism. Thyroid tissue and blood T-cell repertoires from roughly 6 Graves' hyperthyroidism patients were also compared in the study. The 90 to 100 discovery patients were randomly divided into training and test sets at a 7:3 ratio.

Amplification of TCR beta CDR3 regions was carried out from RNA transcripts. A first-round RT-PCR of the TCR CDR3 used the HTBI primer set with the Qiagen OneStep RT-PCR kit. A second multiplex PCR round built the libraries, followed by size selection and purification. Libraries were sequenced paired-end with 100 bp reads on an Illumina HiSeq2000. Per the original workflow: Raw data were processed with SOAPnuke, discarding reads with adapters, uncalled bases, mean Phred below 15, or no exact constant-primer or identifier match. High-quality paired reads were merged with COPE v1.2.5, and unique nucleotide sequences were defined as clonotypes. MiTCR v1.1 was used to align clonotypes to the IMGT TRBV, TRBD and TRBJ reference segments. The analysis was restricted to V-J combinations with a frequency above 0.0001, which together covered roughly 99% of the repertoires. A TCS score was defined as the ratio between F50 (clonal expansion) and ExV (chaos), using BLOSUM62-based TCRdist between CDR3 peptides within each V-J. Welch's t-statistics and random forest reduced around 520 V-J features to 13, which were used in a naive Bayes classifier (R e1071). Using fastp trimming at Q25 and MiXCR clonotype assembly, TCRdb reanalyzed the public sequencing data and kept in-frame beta chains. Rows with one shared CDR3 protein collapse into an entry with the most common genes and DNA. For this entry, the V and J calls and clone size follow TCRdb and not the study's own pipeline. The sample table shows hundreds of thousands of distinct CDR3 sequences, and around 15% are seen once. The ten largest make up 10% of the sample.

Unmatched junction bases come to 5, with V trimmed by 5 bases and J by 1 base. CDR1 and CDR2, looked up from the germline V gene, are MNHNS and SASEGT. The CDR3 runs 16 residues from the cysteine to the phenylalanine. This entry keeps only the CDR3 DNA: 48 bases, framed from base 1. A patient counted as having stable Graves' hyperthyroidism if no progression to ophthalmopathy occurred over 18 months of follow-up. Hyperthyroidism patients were newly diagnosed, had a disease duration of under 2 months, and were aged 18 to 65 years. Any patient with an uncontrolled infection, another autoimmune disease, pregnancy or lactation was excluded. Diagnoses relied on clinical symptoms, serum thyroxine and TRAb, thyroid ultrasound and orbital computed tomography. PBMCs were separated from over 9 ml of fresh peripheral blood using Ficoll-Paque density gradient centrifugation. Total RNA was extracted with Trizol reagent, and quality was checked on an Agilent 2100 Bioanalyzer.

The investigation overall reported the following: A model built on a 13 V-J signature distinguished ophthalmopathy from stable hyperthyroidism, reaching about 88% sensitivity and around 82% specificity in cross-validation and 80%/75% in testing. Most expanded thyroid clonotypes (frequency above 0.001) were also detected in blood, suggesting blood repertoires may reflect thyroid immune responses. Sample size was not statistically predetermined, and investigators were not blinded to group allocation. During validation, the model predicted progression to ophthalmopathy a median of approximately six months ahead of onset, with more than 60% sensitivity and almost 75% specificity.

Sequenced sample: blood. The chain uses TRBV6-1 and TRBJ1-5; the junction holds 10 bases that match TRBD1. This receptor was obtained from a woman aged 18-29 years with Graves' hyperthyroidism. The CDR3 corresponds to CASSKGQGKSNQPQHF. DNA sequence: TGTGCCAGCAGTAAGGGACAGGGGAAGAGCAATCAGCCCCAGCATTTT.